This is a list of T cell receptor beta chains from one sample in a study of blood T cell repertoires in COVID-19. Assay used: immunoSEQ multiplex PCR; TCRdb lists only in-frame clones, some missing. Counted here are about 250,000 clones, about 91% occurring once; the ten biggest clones make up around 2.6%. The material sequenced was PBMCs or T cells enriched from blood (not recorded which). These receptors all stem from a woman between 25 and 40 years old with acute COVID-19. Each CDR3 is given with its conserved first and last residue. D genes are given only for firm matches. Clone size is stated in some rows and not others, as once, few, many or a class when expanded.

j_call	v_call	clone_size	d_call	cdr3_nt	cdr3_aa
TRBJ1-1	TRBV11-1	-	-	TGTGCCAGCAGCTTAATAGCCTTTATGAACACTGAAGCTTTCTTT	CASSLIAFMNTEAFF
TRBJ2-1	TRBV6-5	few	-	TGTGCCAGCAGTTACTCGATTGACAAGTCCAATGAGCAGTTCTTC	CASSYSIDKSNEQFF
TRBJ2-7	TRBV5-1	-	TRBD1	TGCGCCAGCAGCTCGAGGACAGGGACCTCCGAGCAGTACTTC	CASSSRTGTSEQYF
TRBJ1-1	TRBV14	-	-	TGTGCCAGCAGCCAAGGCCGGGGTTTGGTGAACACTGAAGCTTTCTTT	CASSQGRGLVNTEAFF
TRBJ1-2	TRBV9	once	-	TGTGCCAGCAGCGTAGTTGGGGGGGACTATGGCTACACCTTC	CASSVVGGDYGYTF
TRBJ2-4	TRBV2	-	TRBD2	TGTGCCAGCAGGGAACTAGCGGGGCGACCAAACATTCAGTACTTC	CASRELAGRPNIQYF
TRBJ2-1	TRBV7-6	-	TRBD1	TGTGCCAGCAGCTCCAGACAGGGGGAGAGCAATGAGCAGTTCTTC	CASSSRQGESNEQFF
TRBJ2-3	TRBV6-5	once	-	TGTGCCAGCAGTTCGACGGGGTATACGCAGTATTTT	CASSSTGYTQYF
TRBJ2-5	TRBV18	-	TRBD2	TGTGCCAGCTCACCCAACGCCGGGACTAGGGGAGAGACCCAGTACTTC	CASSPNAGTRGETQYF
TRBJ2-7	TRBV25-1	-	-	TGTGCCAGCAGCAGGGGATCGGGCACCTACGAGCAGTACTTC	CASSRGSGTYEQYF
TRBJ2-4	TRBV27	-	-	TGTGCCAGCAGCATGGGACTTCTCAACATTCAGTACTTC	CASSMGLLNIQYF
TRBJ1-1	TRBV19	-	TRBD1	TGTGCCAGTAGCGAGCTGACAGGGGGTCACAACACTGAAGCTTTCTTT	CASSELTGGHNTEAFF
TRBJ1-1	TRBV19	-	TRBD1	TGTGCCAGTGGACAGGGAGAAACTGAAGCTTTCTTT	CASGQGETEAFF
TRBJ2-5	TRBV7-6	-	-	TGTGCCAGCAGCTTAGGTGGAGGAGCCCAAGAGACCCAGTACTTC	CASSLGGGAQETQYF
TRBJ2-7	TRBV28	-	TRBD1	TGTGCCAGCAGTTTATTAGACAGGGTGTCCGAGCAGTACTTC	CASSLLDRVSEQYF
TRBJ1-1	TRBV12-3/TRBV12-4	-	-	TGTGCCAGCAGTCCCGTGGTCCAGGGTGAAGCTTTCTTT	CASSPVVQGEAFF
TRBJ1-1	TRBV4-1	-	TRBD1	TGCGCCAGCAGCCTATCTGGGACAGGGTTGAACACTGAAGCTTTCTTT	CASSLSGTGLNTEAFF
TRBJ1-1	TRBV9	-	TRBD1	TGTGCCAGCAGCGTAGTAGACAGGGGCACTGAAGCTTTCTTT	CASSVVDRGTEAFF
TRBJ2-5	TRBV2	once	-	TGTGCCAGCAGTGATATGACAGGCCTACAAGAGACCCAGTACTTC	CASSDMTGLQETQYF
TRBJ2-1	TRBV27	-	TRBD2	TGTGCCAGCAGTTTAATAGCGGGGGGGCTGTTCAATGAGCAGTTCTTC	CASSLIAGGLFNEQFF
TRBJ1-1	TRBV5-1	-	TRBD1	TGCGCCAGCAGCAAAACCGGGACAGTGAACACTGAAGCTTTCTTT	CASSKTGTVNTEAFF
TRBJ1-2	TRBV2	-	-	TGTGCCAGCAGTGACCAGGCGGACTACGCCTATGGCTACACCTTC	CASSDQADYAYGYTF
TRBJ2-5	TRBV19	-	-	TGTGCCAGTAGCCGTCGCGGGAAACAAGAGACCCAGTACTTC	CASSRRGKQETQYF
TRBJ1-2	TRBV6-2/TRBV6-3	-	-	TGTGCCAGCAGTTCCTCCGGGAGCAACTATGGCTACACCTTC	CASSSSGSNYGYTF
TRBJ2-7	TRBV5-1	-	-	TGCGCCAGCAGTCCGGACAGCTACGAGCAGTACTTC	CASSPDSYEQYF
TRBJ1-4	TRBV7-6	-	-	TGTGCCAGCAGCTTAGAGGTGGGGGCTGCTAATGAAAAACTGTTTTTT	CASSLEVGAANEKLFF
TRBJ2-7	TRBV19	-	TRBD1	TGTGCCAGTAGTATTAGTCAGGGGGCGGAGCAGTACTTC	CASSISQGAEQYF
TRBJ2-7	TRBV11-2	-	-	TGTGCCAGCAGCTTAGGGACTGGACAGTACGAGCAGTACTTC	CASSLGTGQYEQYF
TRBJ2-4	TRBV29-1	once	-	TGCAGCGGGTTTACAGGGAGTGACATTCAGTACTTC	CSGFTGSDIQYF
TRBJ2-3	TRBV20-1	-	TRBD2	TGCAGTGCTAGTTATAGCGGGGGGGTGTCGCAGTATTTT	CSASYSGGVSQYF
TRBJ1-5	TRBV28	-	-	TGTGCCAGCAGTTTATCCGGGGGGGGAGGGCAGCCCCAGCATTTT	CASSLSGGGGQPQHF
TRBJ2-3	TRBV5-6	-	-	TGTGCCAGCAGCTCACAGGGGGGGACAGATACGCAGTATTTT	CASSSQGGTDTQYF
TRBJ1-1	TRBV7-2	-	TRBD1	TGTGCCAGCAGCCCAGGGGGCGCGTTGGTCACTGAAGCTTTCTTT	CASSPGGALVTEAFF
TRBJ2-7	TRBV4-1	-	TRBD1	TGCGCCAGCAGCCGTGGGACAGACTACGAGCAGTACTTC	CASSRGTDYEQYF
TRBJ1-2	TRBV28	-	TRBD1	TGTGCCAGCAGTGCGGGGACAGGTTCTATCGACTATGGCTACACCTTC	CASSAGTGSIDYGYTF
TRBJ1-3	TRBV7-2	-	TRBD1	TGTGCCAGCAGCCCAGACAGGGCTGGAAACACCATATATTTT	CASSPDRAGNTIYF
TRBJ1-4	TRBV4-3	-	TRBD1	TGCGCCAGCAGCCAAGATTATACTGGACAGGGGGGGCGAAAACTGTTTTTT	CASSQDYTGQGGRKLFF
TRBJ2-5	TRBV27	-	-	TGTGCCAGCAGTGCCTCTTCGGGGGAGAGGATAGAGACCCAGTACTTC	CASSASSGERIETQYF
TRBJ2-7	TRBV9	-	-	TGTGCCAGCAGCGTAGGGACTCTTGTAGGTAACGAGCAGTACTTC	CASSVGTLVGNEQYF
TRBJ1-2	TRBV13	-	-	TGTGCCAGCAGCTTAGGCTCCGTAGTTTGGGGCTACACCTTC	CASSLGSVVWGYTF
TRBJ1-1	TRBV2	-	-	TGTGCCGGCTACCGGGACTTGAACACTGAAGCTTTCTTT	CAGYRDLNTEAFF
TRBJ1-4	TRBV5-1	-	TRBD1	TGCGCCAGCAGCCCCAGAGCGGGACAGGGGGTTGGTGAAAAACTGTTTTTT	CASSPRAGQGVGEKLFF
TRBJ1-2	TRBV7-2	-	-	TGTGCCAGCAGAAAGGGGCAGGGCGGCTACACCTTC	CASRKGQGGYTF